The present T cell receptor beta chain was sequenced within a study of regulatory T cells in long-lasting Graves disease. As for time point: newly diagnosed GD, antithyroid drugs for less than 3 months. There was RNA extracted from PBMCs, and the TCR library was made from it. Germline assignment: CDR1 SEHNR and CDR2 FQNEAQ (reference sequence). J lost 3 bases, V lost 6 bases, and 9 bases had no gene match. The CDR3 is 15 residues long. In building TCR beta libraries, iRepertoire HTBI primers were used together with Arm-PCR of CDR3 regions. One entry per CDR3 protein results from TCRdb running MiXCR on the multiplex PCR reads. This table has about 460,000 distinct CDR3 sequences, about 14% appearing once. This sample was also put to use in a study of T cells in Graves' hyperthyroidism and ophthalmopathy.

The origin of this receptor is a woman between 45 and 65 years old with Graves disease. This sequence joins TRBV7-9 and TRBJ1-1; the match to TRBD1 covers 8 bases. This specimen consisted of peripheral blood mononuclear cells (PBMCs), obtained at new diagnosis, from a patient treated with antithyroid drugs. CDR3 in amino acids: CASRETGAADTEAFF. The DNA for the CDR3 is TGTGCCAGCAGGGAGACAGGGGCTGCGGACACTGAAGCTTTCTTT.